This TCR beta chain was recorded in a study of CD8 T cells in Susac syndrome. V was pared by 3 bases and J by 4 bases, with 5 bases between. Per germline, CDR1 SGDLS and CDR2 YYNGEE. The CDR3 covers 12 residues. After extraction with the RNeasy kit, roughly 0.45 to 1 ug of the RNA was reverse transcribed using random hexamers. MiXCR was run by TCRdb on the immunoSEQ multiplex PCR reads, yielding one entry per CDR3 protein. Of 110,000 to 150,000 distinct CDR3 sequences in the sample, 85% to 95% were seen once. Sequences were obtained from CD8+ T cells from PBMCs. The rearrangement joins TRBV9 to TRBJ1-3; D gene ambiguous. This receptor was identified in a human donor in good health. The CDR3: CASSGIGNTIYF. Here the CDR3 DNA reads TGTGCCAGCAGCGGAATAGGAAACACCATATATTTT.